This T cell receptor (beta chain) was observed in a study of metastatic and nonmetastatic thyroid tumors. Study background: Repertoires were compared across blood and tumor or nodule tissue from malignant and benign thyroid patients.

In germline, CDR1 is MNHEY, CDR2 SVGEGT. This CDR3 comprises 16 residues. The junction had 9 bases not matched to a gene; V was cut back by 6 bases and J by 5 bases. Thyroid surgery took place with no prior treatment in any patient. This clone was recorded many times. The antigen is not known. Study-wide findings and caveats: Reported TCR beta diversity, measured in blood and tumor, was significantly higher for malignant thyroid tumors than for benign nodules.

Original methodology: Construction of a distant-metastasis classifier for papillary thyroid cancer relied on CDR3 differences across clinicopathological groups. Via MiXCR, TCRdb re-called the PCR reads. These V and J calls originate from TCRdb's pipeline instead of the authors' own analysis. The sample gives about 23,000 clones, around 20% of which show up once; more than 6.5% is in the top ten. This receptor was taken from a female donor with papillary thyroid cancer or a benign thyroid nodule (not recorded which). Some clones in this sample may be carry-over from other donors' samples. The specimen sequenced was blood. The chain is built from TRBV6-2 or TRBV6-3 and TRBJ2-2; TRBD1 matches at 10 bases. CDR3 sequence reads: CASSRSGTGDTGELFF. CDR3 bases: TGTGCCAGCAGCCGATCCGGGACAGGGGATACCGGGGAGCTGTTTTTT.